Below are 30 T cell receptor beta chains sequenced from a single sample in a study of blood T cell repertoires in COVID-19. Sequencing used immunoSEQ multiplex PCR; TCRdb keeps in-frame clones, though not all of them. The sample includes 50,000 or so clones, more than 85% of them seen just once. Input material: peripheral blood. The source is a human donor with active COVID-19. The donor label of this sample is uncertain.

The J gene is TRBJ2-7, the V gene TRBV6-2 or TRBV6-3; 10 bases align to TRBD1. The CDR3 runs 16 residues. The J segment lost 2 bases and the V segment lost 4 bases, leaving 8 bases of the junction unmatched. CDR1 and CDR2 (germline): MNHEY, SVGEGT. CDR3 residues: CASSSNRDRGTYEQYF. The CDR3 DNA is TGTGCCAGCAGTTCCAACCGGGACAGGGGAACCTACGAGCAGTACTTC.

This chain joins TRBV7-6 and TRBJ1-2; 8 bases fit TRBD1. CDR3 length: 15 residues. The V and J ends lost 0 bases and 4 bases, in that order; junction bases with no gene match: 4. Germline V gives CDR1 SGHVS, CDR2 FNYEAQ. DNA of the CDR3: TGTGCCAGCAGCTTAGCTCCAGGGGGCGGCTATGGCTACACCTTC. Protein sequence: CASSLAPGGGYGYTF.

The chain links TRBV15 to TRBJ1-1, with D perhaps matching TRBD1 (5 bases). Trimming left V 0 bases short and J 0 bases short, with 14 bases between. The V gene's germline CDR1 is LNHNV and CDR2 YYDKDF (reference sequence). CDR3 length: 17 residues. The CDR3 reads CATSRDLGGTMNTEAFF. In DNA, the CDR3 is TGTGCCACCAGCAGAGATCTGGGAGGGACGATGAACACTGAAGCTTTCTTT.

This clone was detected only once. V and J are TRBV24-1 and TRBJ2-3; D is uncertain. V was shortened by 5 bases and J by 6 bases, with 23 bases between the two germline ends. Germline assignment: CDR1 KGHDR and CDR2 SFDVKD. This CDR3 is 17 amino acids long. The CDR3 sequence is CATSVSSSFRRGDTQYF. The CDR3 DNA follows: TGTGCCACCAGTGTCTCGAGTTCGTTCCGCCGCGGTGATACGCAGTATTTT.

The CDR3 here is CSASPGSYNSPLHF. CDR3 DNA: TGCAGTGCTAGTCCCGGCTCCTATAATTCACCCCTCCACTTT. The chain couples TRBV20-1 to TRBJ1-6; D unclear. Germline V gene sequence: CDR1 DFQATT, CDR2 SNEGSKA (reference sequence). Trimming cost V 3 bases and J 0 bases, with 6 bases left between them. The CDR3 loop spans 14 amino acids.

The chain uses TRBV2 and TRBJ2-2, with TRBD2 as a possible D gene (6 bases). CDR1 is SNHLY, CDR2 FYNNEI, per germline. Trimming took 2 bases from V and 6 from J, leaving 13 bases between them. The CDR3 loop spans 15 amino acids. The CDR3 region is CASSEFLAFAGELFF. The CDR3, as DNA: TGTGCCAGCAGTGAATTCCTAGCGTTTGCCGGGGAGCTGTTTTTT.

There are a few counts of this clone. Written as DNA, the CDR3 is TGCGCCAGCAGCGAGGGAGTAGATACGCAGTATTTT. Encoded protein: CASSEGVDTQYF. The chain couples TRBV5-1 to TRBJ2-3; perhaps TRBD2 as D (5 bases). This CDR3 contains 12 residues. The ends were cut back, 4 bases at V and 5 bases at J, with 8 bases in the middle. CDR1 and CDR2 (germline): SGHRS, YFSETQ.

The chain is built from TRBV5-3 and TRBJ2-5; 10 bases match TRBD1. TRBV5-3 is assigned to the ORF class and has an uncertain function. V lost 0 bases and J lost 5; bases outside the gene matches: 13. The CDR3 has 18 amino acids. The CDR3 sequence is CARSLVPGQGLPRETQYF. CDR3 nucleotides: TGTGCCAGAAGCTTGGTTCCGGGACAGGGGCTACCACGGGAGACCCAGTACTTC.

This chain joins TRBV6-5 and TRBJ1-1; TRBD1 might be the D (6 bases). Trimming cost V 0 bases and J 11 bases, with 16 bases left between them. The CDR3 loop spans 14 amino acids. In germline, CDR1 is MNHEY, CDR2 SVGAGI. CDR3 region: CASSYSDTGQRAFF. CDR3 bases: TGTGCCAGCAGTTACTCAGACACAGGGCAGCGGGCTTTCTTT.

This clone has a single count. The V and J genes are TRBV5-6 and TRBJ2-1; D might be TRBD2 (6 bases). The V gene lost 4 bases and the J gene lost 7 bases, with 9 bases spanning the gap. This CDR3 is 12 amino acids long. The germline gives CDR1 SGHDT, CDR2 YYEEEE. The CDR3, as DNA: TGTGCCAGCAGCGTTGGGGGGAATGAGCAGTTCTTC. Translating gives CASSVGGNEQFF.

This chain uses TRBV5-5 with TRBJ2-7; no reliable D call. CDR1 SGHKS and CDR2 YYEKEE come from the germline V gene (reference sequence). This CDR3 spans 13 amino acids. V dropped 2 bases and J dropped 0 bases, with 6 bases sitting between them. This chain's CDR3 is CASSLVSSYEQYF. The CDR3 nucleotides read TGTGCCAGCAGCTTAGTTAGCTCCTACGAGCAGTACTTC.

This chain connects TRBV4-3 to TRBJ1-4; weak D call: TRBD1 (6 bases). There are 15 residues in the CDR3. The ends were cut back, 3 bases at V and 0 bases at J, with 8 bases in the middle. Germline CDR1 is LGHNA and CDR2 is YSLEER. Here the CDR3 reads CASSQDRATNEKLFF. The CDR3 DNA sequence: TGCGCCAGCAGCCAGGACAGAGCAACTAATGAAAAACTGTTTTTT.

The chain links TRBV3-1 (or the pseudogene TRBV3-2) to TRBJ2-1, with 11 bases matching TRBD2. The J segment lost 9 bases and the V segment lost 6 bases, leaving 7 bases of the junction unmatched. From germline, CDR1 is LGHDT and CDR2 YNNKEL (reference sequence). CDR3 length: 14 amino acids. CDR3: CASRHSGGAPEQFF. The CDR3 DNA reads TGTGCCAGCAGGCATAGCGGGGGGGCCCCTGAGCAGTTCTTC.

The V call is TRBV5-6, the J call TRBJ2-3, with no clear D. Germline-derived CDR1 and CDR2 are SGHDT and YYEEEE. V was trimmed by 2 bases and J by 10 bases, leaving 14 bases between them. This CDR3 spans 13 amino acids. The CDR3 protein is CASSFPSPGAQYF. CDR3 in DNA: TGTGCCAGCAGCTTCCCCTCGCCTGGAGCGCAGTATTTT. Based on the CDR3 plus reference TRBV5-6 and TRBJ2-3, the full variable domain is DAGVTQSPTHLIKTRGQQVTLRCSPKSGHDTVSWYQQALGQGPQFIFQYYEEEERQRGNFPDRFSGHQFPNYSSELNVNALLLGDSALYLCASSFPSPGAQYFGPGTRLTVL.

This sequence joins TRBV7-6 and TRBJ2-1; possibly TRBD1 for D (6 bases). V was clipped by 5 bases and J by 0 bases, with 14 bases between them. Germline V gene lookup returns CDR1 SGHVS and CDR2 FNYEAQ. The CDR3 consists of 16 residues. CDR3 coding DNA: TGTGCCAGCAGCCGACCGACAGGCGGCTCCTACAATGAGCAGTTCTTC. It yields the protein CASSRPTGGSYNEQFF.

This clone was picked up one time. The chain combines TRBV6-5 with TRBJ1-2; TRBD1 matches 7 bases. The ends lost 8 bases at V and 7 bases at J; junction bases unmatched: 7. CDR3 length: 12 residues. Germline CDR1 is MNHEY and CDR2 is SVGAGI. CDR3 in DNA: TGTGCCAGCGGCCTACAGGGGTTTGGCTACACCTTC. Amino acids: CASGLQGFGYTF.

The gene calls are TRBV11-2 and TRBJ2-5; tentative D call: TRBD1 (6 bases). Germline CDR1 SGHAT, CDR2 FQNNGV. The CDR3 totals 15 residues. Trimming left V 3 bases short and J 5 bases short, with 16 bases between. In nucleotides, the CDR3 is TGTGCCAGCAGCTTGGGGGCAGGGGCGCCTGAGACCCAGTACTTC. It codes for CASSLGAGAPETQYF.

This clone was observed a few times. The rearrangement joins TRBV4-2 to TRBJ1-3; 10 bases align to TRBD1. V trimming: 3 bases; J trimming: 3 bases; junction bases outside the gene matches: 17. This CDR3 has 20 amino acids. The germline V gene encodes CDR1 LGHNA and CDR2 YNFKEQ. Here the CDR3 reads CASSHTLGDRGRGRGNTIYF. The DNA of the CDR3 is TGTGCCAGCAGCCACACATTGGGGGACAGGGGTCGTGGTCGTGGAAACACCATATATTTT.

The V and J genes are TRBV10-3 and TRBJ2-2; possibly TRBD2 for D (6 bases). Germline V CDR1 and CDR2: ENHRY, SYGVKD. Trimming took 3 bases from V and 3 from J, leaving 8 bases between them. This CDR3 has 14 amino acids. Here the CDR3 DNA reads TGTGCCATCAGTGAATCGGGGGACACCGGGGAGCTGTTTTTT. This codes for CAISESGDTGELFF.

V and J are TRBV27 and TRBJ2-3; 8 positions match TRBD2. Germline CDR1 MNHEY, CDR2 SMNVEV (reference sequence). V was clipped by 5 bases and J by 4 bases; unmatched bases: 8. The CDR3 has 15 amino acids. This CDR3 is CASSRPAGGADTQYF. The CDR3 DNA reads TGTGCCAGCAGTCGCCCGGCGGGGGGAGCAGATACGCAGTATTTT.

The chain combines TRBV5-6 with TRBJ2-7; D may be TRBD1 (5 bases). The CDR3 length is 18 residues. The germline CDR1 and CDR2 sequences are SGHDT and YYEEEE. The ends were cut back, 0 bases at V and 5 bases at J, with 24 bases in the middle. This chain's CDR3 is CASSLVLGWPGPSHEQYF. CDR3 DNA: TGTGCCAGCAGCTTGGTTCTGGGCTGGCCAGGGCCATCTCACGAGCAGTACTTC. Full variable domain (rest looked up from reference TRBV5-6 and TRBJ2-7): DAGVTQSPTHLIKTRGQQVTLRCSPKSGHDTVSWYQQALGQGPQFIFQYYEEEERQRGNFPDRFSGHQFPNYSSELNVNALLLGDSALYLCASSLVLGWPGPSHEQYFGPGTRLTVT.

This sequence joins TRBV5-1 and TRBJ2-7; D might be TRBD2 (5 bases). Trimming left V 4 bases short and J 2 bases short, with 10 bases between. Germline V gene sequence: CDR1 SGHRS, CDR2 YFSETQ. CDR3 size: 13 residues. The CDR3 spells CASSPYGTYEQYF. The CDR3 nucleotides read TGCGCCAGCAGCCCCTACGGGACCTACGAGCAGTACTTC.

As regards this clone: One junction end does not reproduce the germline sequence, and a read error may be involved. CDR3 region: CATSTGVATGELFF. CDR3 DNA sequence: TGTGCCACCAGTACAGGTGTCGCCACCGGGGAGCTGTTTTTT. The V gene is TRBV6-2 or TRBV6-3, the J gene TRBJ2-2; tentatively, D is TRBD1 (5 bases). Germline V gene sequence: CDR1 MNHEY, CDR2 SVGEGT. This CDR3 has 14 residues.

The CDR3 here is CASSLGGGMETQYF. The CDR3, as DNA: TGTGCCAGCAGCTTAGGAGGGGGCATGGAGACCCAGTACTTC. The V call is TRBV7-8, the J call TRBJ2-5; 7 bases align to TRBD1. Unmatched junction bases numbered 4, after V lost 1 base and J lost 5 bases. CDR1 is SGHVS, CDR2 FQNEAQ, per germline. CDR3 length equals 14 residues.

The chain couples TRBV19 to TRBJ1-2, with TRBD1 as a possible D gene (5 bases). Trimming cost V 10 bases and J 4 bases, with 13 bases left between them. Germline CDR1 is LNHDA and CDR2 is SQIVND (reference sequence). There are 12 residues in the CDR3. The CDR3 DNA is TGTGCCACCAGGGAGGAGTCCTATGGCTACACCTTC. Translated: CATREESYGYTF.

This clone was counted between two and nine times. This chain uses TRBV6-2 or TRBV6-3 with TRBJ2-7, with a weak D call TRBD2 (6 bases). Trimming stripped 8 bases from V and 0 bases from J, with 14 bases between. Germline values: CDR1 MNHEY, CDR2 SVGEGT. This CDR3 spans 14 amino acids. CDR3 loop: CASGLGTYSYEQYF. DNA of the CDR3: TGTGCCAGCGGCCTTGGGACTTACTCCTACGAGCAGTACTTC.

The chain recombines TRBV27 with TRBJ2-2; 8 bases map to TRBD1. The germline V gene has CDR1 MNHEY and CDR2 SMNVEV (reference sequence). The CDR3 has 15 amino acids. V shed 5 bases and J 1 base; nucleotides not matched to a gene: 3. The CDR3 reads CASSLGTGNTGELFF. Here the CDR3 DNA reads TGTGCCAGCAGTCTAGGGACAGGGAACACCGGGGAGCTGTTTTTT.

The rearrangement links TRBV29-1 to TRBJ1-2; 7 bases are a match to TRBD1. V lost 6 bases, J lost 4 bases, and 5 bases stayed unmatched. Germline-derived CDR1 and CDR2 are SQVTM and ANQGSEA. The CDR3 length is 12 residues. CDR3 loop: CSVETGSYGYTF. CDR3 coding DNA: TGCAGCGTCGAGACAGGGAGCTATGGCTACACCTTC.

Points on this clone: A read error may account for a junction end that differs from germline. The chain's CDR3 is CATSLGNQPQHF. CDR3 in DNA: TGTGCCACCAGTCTTGGCAATCAGCCCCAGCATTTT. The J gene is TRBJ1-5, the V gene TRBV28; D not resolved. The V gene's germline CDR1 is MDHEN and CDR2 SYDVKM. This CDR3 is 12 amino acids long. Full variable domain (missing parts from reference TRBV28 and TRBJ1-5): DVKVTQSSRYLVKRTGEKVFLECVQDMDHENMFWYRQDPGLGLRLIYFSYDVKMKEKGDIPEGYSVSREKKERFSLILESASTNQTSMYLCATSLGNQPQHFGDGTRLSIL.

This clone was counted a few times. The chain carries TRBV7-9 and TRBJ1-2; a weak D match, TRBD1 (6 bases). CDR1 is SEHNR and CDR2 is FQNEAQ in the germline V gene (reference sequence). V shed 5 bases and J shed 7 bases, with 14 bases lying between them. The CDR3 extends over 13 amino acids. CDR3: CASSPGTTGGYTF. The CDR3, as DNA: TGTGCCAGCAGCCCCGGGACAACGGGTGGCTACACCTTC.